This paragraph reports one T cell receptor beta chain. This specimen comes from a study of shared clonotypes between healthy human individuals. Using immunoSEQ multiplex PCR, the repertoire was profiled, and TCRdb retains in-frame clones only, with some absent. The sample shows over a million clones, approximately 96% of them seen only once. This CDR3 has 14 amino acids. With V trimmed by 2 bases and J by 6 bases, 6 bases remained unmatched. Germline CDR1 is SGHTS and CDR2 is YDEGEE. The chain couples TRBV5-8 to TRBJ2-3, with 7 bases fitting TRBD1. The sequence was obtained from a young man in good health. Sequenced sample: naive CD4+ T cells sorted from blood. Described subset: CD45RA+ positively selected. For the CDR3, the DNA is TGTGCCAGCAGCTTTAAGGGGGCGGAGGATACGCAGTATTTT. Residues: CASSFKGAEDTQYF.